This record concerns one T cell receptor (beta chain) sequence. The antigen remains unidentified. This sample is drawn from a study of shared clonotypes between healthy human individuals. General study findings and limits: Generation probabilities of non-shared clonotypes were lower (relative to those shared by all four donors).

Across several immunoSEQ plates, the genomic DNA of each subset was split evenly. Original handling: ImmunoSEQ gave junction-only sequences without quality scores, so filtering differed. Produced via immunoSEQ multiplex PCR; TCRdb's table is partial and in-frame only. Clone size and V and J calls were adopted from that table, with D and trimming inferred from the DNA. The table records about 2.1 million clones, over 85% of them present only once. There are 19 residues in the CDR3. V gave up 4 bases and J gave up 3 bases; unmatched junction bases: 13. Germline V lookup: CDR1 MDHEN, CDR2 SYDVKM. The naive CD8 population came from CD45RO-negative cells selected for CCR7, without terminally differentiated effector memory CD45RA+ cells.

The sequenced sample consisted of naive CD8+ T cells from PBMCs. The chain combines TRBV28 with TRBJ2-6; 9 bases agree with TRBD1. This TCR came from a man aged 18 to 30 in good health. Some clones in this sample may be carry-over from other donors' samples. CDR3 loop: CASSSPHPDRGYGANVLTF. CDR3 DNA sequence: TGTGCCAGCAGTTCGCCCCACCCGGACAGGGGTTATGGGGCCAACGTCCTGACTTTC.